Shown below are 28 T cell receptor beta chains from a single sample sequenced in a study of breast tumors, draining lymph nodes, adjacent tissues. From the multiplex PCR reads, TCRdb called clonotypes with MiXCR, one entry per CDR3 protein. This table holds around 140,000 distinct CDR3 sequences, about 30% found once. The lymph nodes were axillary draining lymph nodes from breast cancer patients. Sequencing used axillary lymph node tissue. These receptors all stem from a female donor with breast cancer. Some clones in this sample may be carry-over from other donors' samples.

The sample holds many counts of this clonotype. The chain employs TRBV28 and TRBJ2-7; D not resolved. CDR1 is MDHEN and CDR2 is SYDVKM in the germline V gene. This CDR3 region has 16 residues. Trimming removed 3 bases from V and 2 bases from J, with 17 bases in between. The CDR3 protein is CASSFIGPTETYEQYF. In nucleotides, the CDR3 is TGTGCCAGCAGTTTCATTGGGCCAACAGAGACCTACGAGCAGTACTTC.

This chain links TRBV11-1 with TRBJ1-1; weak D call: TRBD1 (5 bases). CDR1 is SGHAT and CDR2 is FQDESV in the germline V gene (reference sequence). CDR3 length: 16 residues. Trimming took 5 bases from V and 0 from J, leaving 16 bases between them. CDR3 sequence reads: CASSAPARVLNTEAFF. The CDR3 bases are TGTGCCAGCAGCGCTCCAGCCAGGGTGTTGAACACTGAAGCTTTCTTT.

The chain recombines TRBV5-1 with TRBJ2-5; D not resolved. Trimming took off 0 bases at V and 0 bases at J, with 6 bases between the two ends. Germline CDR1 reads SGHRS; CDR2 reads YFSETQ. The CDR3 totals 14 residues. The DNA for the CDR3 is TGCGCCAGCAGCTTGGCCCCGGACCAAGAGACCCAGTACTTC. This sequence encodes CASSLAPDQETQYF.

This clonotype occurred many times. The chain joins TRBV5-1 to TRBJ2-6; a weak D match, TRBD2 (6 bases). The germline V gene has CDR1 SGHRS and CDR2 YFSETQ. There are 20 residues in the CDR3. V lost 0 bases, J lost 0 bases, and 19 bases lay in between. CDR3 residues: CASSLGVGGGSLSGANVLTF. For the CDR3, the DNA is TGCGCCAGCAGCTTGGGAGTTGGTGGGGGGTCCCTCTCTGGGGCCAACGTCCTGACTTTC.

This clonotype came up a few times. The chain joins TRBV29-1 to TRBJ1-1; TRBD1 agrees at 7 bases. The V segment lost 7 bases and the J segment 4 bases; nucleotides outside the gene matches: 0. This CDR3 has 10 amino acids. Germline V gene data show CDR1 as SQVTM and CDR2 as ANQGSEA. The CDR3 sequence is CSGQGTEAFF. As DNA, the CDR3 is TGCAGCGGACAGGGCACTGAAGCTTTCTTT.

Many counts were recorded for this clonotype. The CDR3 sequence is CASSLAGDPYEQYV. In DNA, the CDR3 is TGTGCCAGCAGTCTCGCCGGGGATCCTTACGAGCAGTACGTC. The rearrangement joins TRBV6-1 to TRBJ2-7, with a possible D match to TRBD2 (5 bases). Germline assignment: CDR1 MNHNS and CDR2 SASEGT. CDR3 length: 14 residues. V lost 5 bases to trimming and J lost 4 bases, with 15 bases between them.

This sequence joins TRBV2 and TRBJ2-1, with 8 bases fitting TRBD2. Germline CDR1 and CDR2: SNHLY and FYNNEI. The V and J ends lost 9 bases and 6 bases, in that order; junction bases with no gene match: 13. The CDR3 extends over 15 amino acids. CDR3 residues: CASTGQRGPANEQFF. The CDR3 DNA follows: TGTGCCAGTACCGGACAGCGGGGGCCCGCCAATGAGCAGTTCTTC. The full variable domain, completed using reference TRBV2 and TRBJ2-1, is EPEVTQTPSHQVTQMGQEVILRCVPISNHLYFYWYRQILGQKVEFLVSFYNNEISEKSEIFDDQFSVERPDGSNFTLKIRSTKLEDSAMYFCASTGQRGPANEQFFGPGTRLTVL.

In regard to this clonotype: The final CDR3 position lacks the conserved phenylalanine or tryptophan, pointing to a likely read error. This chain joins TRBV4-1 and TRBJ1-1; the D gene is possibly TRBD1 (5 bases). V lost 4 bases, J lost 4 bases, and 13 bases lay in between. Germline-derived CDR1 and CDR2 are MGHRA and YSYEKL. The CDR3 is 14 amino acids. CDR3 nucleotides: TGCGCCAGCAGCCCGGGCAGCGGGACCACTGAAGCTTTCTGT. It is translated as CASSPGSGTTEAFC.

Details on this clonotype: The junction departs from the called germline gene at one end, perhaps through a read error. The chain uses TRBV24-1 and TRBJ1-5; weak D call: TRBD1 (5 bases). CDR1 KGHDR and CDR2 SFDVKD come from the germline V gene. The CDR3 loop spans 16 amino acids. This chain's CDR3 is CATDTGPWARHPPQQF. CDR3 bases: TGTGCCACCGACACGGGGCCCTGGGCTCGGCATCCACCCCAGCAATTT.

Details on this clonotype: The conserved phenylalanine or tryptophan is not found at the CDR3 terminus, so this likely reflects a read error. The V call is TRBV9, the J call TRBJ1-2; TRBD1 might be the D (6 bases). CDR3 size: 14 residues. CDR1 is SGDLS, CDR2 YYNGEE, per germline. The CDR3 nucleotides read TGCGCCAGCAGCGCACAACAGGGTTTCACGGGCTACACCCTC. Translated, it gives CASSAQQGFTGYTL.

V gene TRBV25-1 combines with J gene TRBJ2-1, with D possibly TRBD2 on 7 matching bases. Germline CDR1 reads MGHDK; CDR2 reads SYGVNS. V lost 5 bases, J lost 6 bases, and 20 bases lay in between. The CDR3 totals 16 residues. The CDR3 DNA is TGTGCCAGCAGTCAAAGTCGGGGCGGGGGCCTCAATGAGCAGTTCTTC. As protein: CASSQSRGGGLNEQFF.

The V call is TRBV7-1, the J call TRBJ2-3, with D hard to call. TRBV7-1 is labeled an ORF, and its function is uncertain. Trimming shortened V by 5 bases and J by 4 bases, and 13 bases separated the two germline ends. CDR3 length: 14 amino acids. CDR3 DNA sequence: TGTGCCAGCAGCGCGGTTGTCCGGGCAGATACGCAGTATTTT. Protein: CASSAVVRADTQYF.

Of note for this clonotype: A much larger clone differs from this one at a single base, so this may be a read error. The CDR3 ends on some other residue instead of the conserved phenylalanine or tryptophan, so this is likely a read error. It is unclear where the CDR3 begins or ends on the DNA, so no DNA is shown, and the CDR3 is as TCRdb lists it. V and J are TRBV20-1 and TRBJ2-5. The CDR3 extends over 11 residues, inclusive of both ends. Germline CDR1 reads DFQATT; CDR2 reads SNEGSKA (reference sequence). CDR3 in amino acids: CSASHFETQSS.

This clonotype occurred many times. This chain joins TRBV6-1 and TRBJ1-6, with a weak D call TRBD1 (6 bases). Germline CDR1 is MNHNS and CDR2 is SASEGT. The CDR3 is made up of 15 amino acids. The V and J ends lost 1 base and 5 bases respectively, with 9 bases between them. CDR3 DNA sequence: TGTGCCAGCAGTGAAGTGGCAGGGGATAATTCACCCCTCCACTTT. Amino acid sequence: CASSEVAGDNSPLHF.

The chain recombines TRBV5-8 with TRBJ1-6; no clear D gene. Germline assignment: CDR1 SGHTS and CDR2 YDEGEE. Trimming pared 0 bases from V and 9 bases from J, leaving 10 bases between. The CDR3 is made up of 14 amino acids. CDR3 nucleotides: TGTGCCAGCAGCTTGGGGCAGGCTGCTTCACCCCTCCACTTT. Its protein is CASSLGQAASPLHF.

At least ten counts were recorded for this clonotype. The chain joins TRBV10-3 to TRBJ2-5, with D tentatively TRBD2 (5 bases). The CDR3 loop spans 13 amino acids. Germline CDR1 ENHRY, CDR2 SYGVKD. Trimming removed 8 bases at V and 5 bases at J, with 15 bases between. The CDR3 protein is CAIAGEGGETQYF. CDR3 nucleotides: TGTGCCATCGCTGGCGAGGGTGGGGAGACCCAGTACTTC.

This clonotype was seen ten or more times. CDR3 residues: CASSFVHSSYEQYF. The CDR3 bases are TGTGCCAGCAGTTTCGTACACAGCTCCTACGAGCAGTACTTC. The J gene is TRBJ2-7, the V gene TRBV6-5; no firm D call. CDR3 length: 14 amino acids. Looked up from germline, CDR1 is MNHEY and CDR2 is SVGAGI. Trimming shortened V by 4 bases and J by 0 bases, and 10 bases separated the two germline ends.

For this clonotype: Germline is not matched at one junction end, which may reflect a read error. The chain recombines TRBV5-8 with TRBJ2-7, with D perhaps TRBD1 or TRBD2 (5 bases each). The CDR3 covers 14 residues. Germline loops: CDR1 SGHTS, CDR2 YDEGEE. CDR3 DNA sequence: TGTGCCAGCGGCTTGGTCGGGGCTAAAGGCGAGCAGTACTTC. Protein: CASGLVGAKGEQYF.

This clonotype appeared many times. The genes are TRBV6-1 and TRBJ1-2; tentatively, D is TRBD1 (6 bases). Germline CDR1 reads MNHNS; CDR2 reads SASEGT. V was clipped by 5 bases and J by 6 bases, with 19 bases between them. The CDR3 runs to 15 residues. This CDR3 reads CASSPPSRGGDGYTF. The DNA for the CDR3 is TGTGCCAGCAGTCCACCCTCCCGAGGGGGGGATGGCTACACCTTC.

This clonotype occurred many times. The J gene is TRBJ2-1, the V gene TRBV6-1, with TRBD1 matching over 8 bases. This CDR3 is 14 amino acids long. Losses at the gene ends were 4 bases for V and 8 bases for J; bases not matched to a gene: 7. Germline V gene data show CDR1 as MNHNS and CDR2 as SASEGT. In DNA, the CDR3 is TGTGCCAGCAGTGGGACAGGGATTATCCATGAGCAGTTCTTC. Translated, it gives CASSGTGIIHEQFF.

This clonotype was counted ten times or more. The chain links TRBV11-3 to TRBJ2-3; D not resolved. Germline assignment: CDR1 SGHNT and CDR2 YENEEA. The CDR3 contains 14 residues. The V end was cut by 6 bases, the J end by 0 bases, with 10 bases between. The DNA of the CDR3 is TGTGCCAGCAGTAAGACTCGGAGCACAGATACGCAGTATTTT. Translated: CASSKTRSTDTQYF.

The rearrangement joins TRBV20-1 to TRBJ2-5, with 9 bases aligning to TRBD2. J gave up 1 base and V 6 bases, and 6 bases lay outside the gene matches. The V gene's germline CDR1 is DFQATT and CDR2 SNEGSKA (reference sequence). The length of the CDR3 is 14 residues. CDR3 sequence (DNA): TGCAGTGCGGGCCTAGCGGGGACCCAAGAGACCCAGTACTTC. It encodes CSAGLAGTQETQYF.

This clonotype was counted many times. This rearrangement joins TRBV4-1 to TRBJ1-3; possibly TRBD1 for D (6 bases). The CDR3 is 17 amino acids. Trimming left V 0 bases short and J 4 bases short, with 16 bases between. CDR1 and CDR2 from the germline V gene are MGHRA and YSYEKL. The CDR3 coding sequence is TGCGCCAGCAGCCAAGATGTCTGGGGGGCGGCGGGAAACACCATATATTTT. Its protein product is CASSQDVWGAAGNTIYF.

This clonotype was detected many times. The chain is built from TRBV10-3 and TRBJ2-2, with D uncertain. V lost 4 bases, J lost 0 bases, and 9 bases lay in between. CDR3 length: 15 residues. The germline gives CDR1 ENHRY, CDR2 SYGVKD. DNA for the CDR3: TGTGCCATCAGTGTGGTGATTTCGAACACCGGGGAGCTGTTTTTT. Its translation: CAISVVISNTGELFF.

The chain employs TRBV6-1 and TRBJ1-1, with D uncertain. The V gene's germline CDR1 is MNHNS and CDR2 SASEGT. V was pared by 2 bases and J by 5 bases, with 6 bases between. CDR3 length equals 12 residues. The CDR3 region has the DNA TGTGCCAGCAGTGAATTTAGGACTGAAGCTTTCTTT. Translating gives CASSEFRTEAFF.

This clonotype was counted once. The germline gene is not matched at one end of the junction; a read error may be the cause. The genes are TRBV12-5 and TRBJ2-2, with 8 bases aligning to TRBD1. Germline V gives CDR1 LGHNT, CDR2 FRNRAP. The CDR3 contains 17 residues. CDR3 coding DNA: TGTGCCAGCAGTTTCCCTAGACAGGGGCTGAACACCGGGGAGCTGTCTTTT. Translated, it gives CASSFPRQGLNTGELSF.

The CDR3 nucleotides read TGCGCCAGCAGCCAAGGGGGGACTGGCGGCTCACCCCTCCACTTT. It is translated as CASSQGGTGGSPLHF. The V and J genes are TRBV4-1 and TRBJ1-6; D possibly corresponds to TRBD1 (5 bases). Germline CDR1 and CDR2: MGHRA and YSYEKL. V was trimmed by 1 base and J by 10 bases, leaving 14 bases between them. This CDR3 is 15 amino acids long.

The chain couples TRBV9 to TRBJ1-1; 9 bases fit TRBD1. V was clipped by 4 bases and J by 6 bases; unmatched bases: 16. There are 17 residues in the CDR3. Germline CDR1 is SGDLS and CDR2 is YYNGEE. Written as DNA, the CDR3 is TGTGCCAGCAGCCCCACACCGGGGACAGGGATCGGCGCTGAAGCTTTCTTT. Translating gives CASSPTPGTGIGAEAFF.